This T cell receptor beta chain derives from a study of blood T cells in healthy people across ages. Germline V lookup: CDR1 LGHDT, CDR2 YNNKEL (reference sequence). CDR3 length equals 11 residues. A second about 7 to 11 cycle PCR used barcoded and J-beta primers. Individual samples furnished no less than 2.5 million CDR3-containing paired-end reads apiece. TCRdb independently ran MiXCR on the 5' RACE reads; one entry per CDR3 protein. Of hundreds of thousands of distinct CDR3 sequences in the sample, over 40% were seen once. A minimum of 6 million PBMCs was isolated per sample. RNA extraction gave at least 6 micrograms of total RNA per sample. As concerns this clonotype: The antigen remains undetermined. The junction and the germline gene differ at one end; a read error may be behind it.

Study-level points and caveats: The study regarded diversity estimates from one million T cells as underestimates.

The specimen sequenced was blood. This chain uses TRBV3-1 with TRBJ2-1, with D uncertain. This clonotype originated in a woman aged 80 or over in good health. CDR3 sequence (DNA): TGTGCCAGCAGCCAAAGTAATGAGCGGTTCTTC. It specifies CASSQSNERFF.